The rows below give T cell receptor beta chains drawn from one sample of a study of T cell repertoires in cytomegalovirus infection. Antigens for these TCRs are unknown. TCRdb re-analysed the reads in MiXCR, keeping a single row per CDR3 protein. The sample records 750,000 to 950,000 distinct CDR3 sequences, roughly 28% being singletons. Sequences were derived from cultured CD8+ T cells from PBMCs, sampled from culture after CMV antigen stimulation. The receptors shown here come from a human donor in good health (CMV status not recorded). Some clones in this sample may be carry-over from other donors' samples. Both conserved end residues are part of each CDR3. The D gene is left open where the match is weak. Part of the rows lack a size; the others show once, few, many or a class for expanded clones.

V	J	D	size	DNA	CDR3
TRBV7-6	TRBJ2-1	NA	NA	TGTGCCAGCAGCTCTGTCGGGGAGCCAAGCTCCTACAATGAGCAGTTCTTC	CASSSVGEPSSYNEQFF
TRBV7-9	TRBJ2-4	TRBD2	few	TGTGCCAGCACCCTAGCGGGGGAAGCCAAAAACATTCAGTACTTC	CASTLAGEAKNIQYF
TRBV6-2/TRBV6-3	TRBJ1-5	TRBD1	few	TGTGCCAGCAGCCCGACAGGGAAGGCCAATCAGCCCCAGCATTTT	CASSPTGKANQPQHF
TRBV2	TRBJ1-5	TRBD1	NA	TGTGCCAGCTGGGGACAGGGCAATCAGCCCCAGCATTTT	CASWGQGNQPQHF
TRBV25-1	TRBJ1-1	NA	NA	TGTGCCAGCAGTGAATTGGTAGGGGGAGGAAAGGACACTGAAGCTTTCTTT	CASSELVGGGKDTEAFF
TRBV4-1	TRBJ1-5	NA	many	TGTGCCAGCAGCCAAGCGGGTAGCAATCAGCCCCAGCATTTT	CASSQAGSNQPQHF
TRBV5-4	TRBJ1-1	TRBD1	few	TGTGCCAGCAGCTCCTTCGACAGGGGCTTTGAAGCTTTCTTT	CASSSFDRGFEAFF
TRBV6-4	TRBJ1-2	NA	NA	TGTGCCAGCAAAGGCCCTTCTAACTATGGCTACACCTTC	CASKGPSNYGYTF
TRBV7-2	TRBJ2-7	NA	many	TGTGCCAGCAGCTTAGCGGTGGGACACCCTGAGGACTACGAGCAGTACTTC	CASSLAVGHPEDYEQYF
TRBV12-3/TRBV12-4	TRBJ1-1	NA	many	TGTGCCAGCAGTCCGGGACTTCAGAACACTGAAGCTTTCTTT	CASSPGLQNTEAFF
TRBV7-9	TRBJ1-1	NA	NA	TGTGCCAGCAGCTTAGTTCCGGGGGCAACCCCTGAAGCTTTCTTT	CASSLVPGATPEAFF
TRBV27	TRBJ1-2	TRBD1	NA	TGTGCCAGCACCTCTTGGACAGGGAGGTTCTATGGCTACACCTTC	CASTSWTGRFYGYTF
TRBV24-1	TRBJ1-1	TRBD1	NA	TGTGCCTCCCAATACACAGGGGAAACTGAAGCTTTCTTT	CASQYTGETEAFF
TRBV5-4	TRBJ2-2	NA	NA	TGTGCCAGCTGGCAAAACACCGGGGAGCTGTTTTTT	CASWQNTGELFF
TRBV7-2	TRBJ2-3	TRBD2	many	TGTGCCAGCAGCTTAGAGACTAGCGGGGGGGCTGGCGATACGCAGTATTTT	CASSLETSGGAGDTQYF
TRBV6-5	TRBJ1-1	NA	NA	TGTGCCAGCAGTTACCTGGGGGCGTTGGCTGAAGCTTTCTTT	CASSYLGALAEAFF
TRBV27	TRBJ2-5	NA	medium-sized	TGTGCCAGCAGTTGCCACAGGGACGGATGGCAGCGACTGTACCAAGAGACCCAGTACTTC	CASSCHRDGWQRLYQETQYF
TRBV24-1	TRBJ2-2	NA	few	TGTGCCACCAGTGCGCAACTCGACGCGAACACCGGGGAGCTGTTTTTT	CATSAQLDANTGELFF
TRBV4-3	TRBJ2-1	NA	NA	TGCGCCAGCAGCCAACTCCCTTTCGAGGACAGTGGATACAATGAGCAGTTCTTC	CASSQLPFEDSGYNEQFF
TRBV5-1	TRBJ2-2	NA	NA	TGCGCCAGCAGCTTGACCCCGGGAGTGAAAACCGGGGAGCTGTTTTTT	CASSLTPGVKTGELFF
TRBV11-2	TRBJ1-4	NA	once	TGTGCCAGCAGCGTCGGCGGCCCTGAAAAACTGTTTTTT	CASSVGGPEKLFF
TRBV6-5	TRBJ1-2	NA	few	TGTGCCAGCAGACTCGACACAGGGCACTATGGCTACACCTTC	CASRLDTGHYGYTF
TRBV29-1	TRBJ2-1	TRBD2	few	TGCAGCGTTGAAAGTAGCGGGGGGGAGTCCTACAATGAGCAGTTCTTC	CSVESSGGESYNEQFF
TRBV20-1	TRBJ1-3	TRBD1	NA	TGCAGTGCCAAGGACAGGGGTGGAAACACCATATATTTT	CSAKDRGGNTIYF
TRBV12-5	TRBJ1-2	NA	NA	TGTGCTAGTGGTTTGGGGAATGCTGCAGTTACTAACTATGGCTACACCTTC	CASGLGNAAVTNYGYTF
TRBV7-2	TRBJ2-3	TRBD2	few	TGTGCCAGCAGCTGGGGACTAGCGGGGTTAGATACGCAGTATTTT	CASSWGLAGLDTQYF
TRBV15	TRBJ1-5	NA	NA	TGTGCCACCAGCAGAGATTGGGGCGCAGGTAATCAGCCCCAGCATTTT	CATSRDWGAGNQPQHF
TRBV12-3/TRBV12-4	TRBJ1-2	TRBD1	NA	TGTGCCATCGATACCGGGACAGCGCCGAATGGCTACACCTTC	CAIDTGTAPNGYTF
TRBV4-1	TRBJ1-2	NA	NA	TGCGCCAGCAGCCAGGTCGGGGGTAGTGGCTACACCTTC	CASSQVGGSGYTF
TRBV6-2/TRBV6-3	TRBJ1-2	NA	few	TGTGCCAGCAGTTCTGACTTCTATGGCTACACCTTC	CASSSDFYGYTF
TRBV12-3/TRBV12-4	TRBJ2-5	TRBD2	many	TGTGCCAGCAGTTTTATAGGACTAGCGGGGGAACAAGAGACCCAGTACTTC	CASSFIGLAGEQETQYF
TRBV3-1	TRBJ2-1	TRBD1	few	TGTGCCAGCAGCCAGGGGACAGTCTCGAATGAGCAGTTCTTC	CASSQGTVSNEQFF
TRBV4-1	TRBJ2-3	NA	few	TGCGCCAGCAGCCAAGAACGGTATACGCAGTATTTT	CASSQERYTQYF
TRBV20-1	TRBJ2-5	NA	NA	TGCAGTGCTACCTCCCCGGGCATCCTCAAAGAGACCCAGTACTTC	CSATSPGILKETQYF
TRBV20-1	TRBJ1-2	NA	NA	TGCAGTGCTAGGGACGGGGGTTGGTATGGCTACACCTTC	CSARDGGWYGYTF
TRBV12-3/TRBV12-4	TRBJ1-5	TRBD1	few	TGTGCCAGCAGTTTAGTCAGGACAGGGGCTCAGCCCCAGCATTTT	CASSLVRTGAQPQHF
TRBV7-6	TRBJ1-5	TRBD1	NA	TGTGCCAGCAGCGCGACGGACAGGGCCTATCAGCCCCAGCATTTT	CASSATDRAYQPQHF
TRBV5-5	TRBJ1-1	NA	few	TGTGCCAGCAGCCCCATTATGGGCCCTGAAGCTTTCTTT	CASSPIMGPEAFF
TRBV27	TRBJ1-1	TRBD1	few	TGTGCCAGTAAGACAGGGCCGAACACTGAAGCTTTCTTT	CASKTGPNTEAFF
TRBV7-3	TRBJ2-5	NA	NA	TGTGCCAGCAGCGACTGGGCATTAGGGACCCAGTACTTC	CASSDWALGTQYF
TRBV7-3	TRBJ2-3	NA	few	TGTGCCAGCAGCGGCAATCTCACAGATACGCAGTATTTT	CASSGNLTDTQYF
TRBV6-6	TRBJ2-1	TRBD1	few	TGTGCCAGCAGTTACACGGTGACAGGGGTAGGGTTGAATGAGCAGTTCTTC	CASSYTVTGVGLNEQFF
TRBV7-2	TRBJ2-3	NA	many	TGTGCCAGCAGCTTAGAGTTCAGCACAGATACGCAGTATTTT	CASSLEFSTDTQYF
TRBV10-3	TRBJ2-7	TRBD1	NA	TGTGCCATCAGTCATAAGGACAGGATAGGGAACGAGCAGTACTTC	CAISHKDRIGNEQYF
TRBV14	TRBJ2-5	NA	few	TGTGCCAGCAGCCAAGATTTAGAGACCGGGTACCAAGAGACCCAGTACTTC	CASSQDLETGYQETQYF